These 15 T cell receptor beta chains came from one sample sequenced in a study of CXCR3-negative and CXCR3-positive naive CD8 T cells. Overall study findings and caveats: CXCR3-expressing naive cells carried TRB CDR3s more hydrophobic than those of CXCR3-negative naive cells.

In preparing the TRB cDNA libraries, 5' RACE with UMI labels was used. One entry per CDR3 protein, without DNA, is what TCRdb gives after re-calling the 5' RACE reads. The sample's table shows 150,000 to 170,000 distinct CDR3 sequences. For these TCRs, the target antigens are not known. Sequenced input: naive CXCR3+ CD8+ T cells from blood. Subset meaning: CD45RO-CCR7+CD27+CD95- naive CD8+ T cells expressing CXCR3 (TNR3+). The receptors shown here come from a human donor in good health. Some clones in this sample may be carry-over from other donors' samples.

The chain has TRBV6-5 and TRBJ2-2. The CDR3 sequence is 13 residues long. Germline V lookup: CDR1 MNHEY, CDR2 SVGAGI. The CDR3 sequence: CASSYLQTGELFF.

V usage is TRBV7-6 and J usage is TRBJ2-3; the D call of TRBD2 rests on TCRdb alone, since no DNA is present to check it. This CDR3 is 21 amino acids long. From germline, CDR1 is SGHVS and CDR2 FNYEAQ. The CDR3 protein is CASSLPLLIAQRGGQTDTQYF.

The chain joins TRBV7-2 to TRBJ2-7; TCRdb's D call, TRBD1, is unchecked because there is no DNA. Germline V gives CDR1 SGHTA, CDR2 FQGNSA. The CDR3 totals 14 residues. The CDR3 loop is CASSLVGTAYEQYF.

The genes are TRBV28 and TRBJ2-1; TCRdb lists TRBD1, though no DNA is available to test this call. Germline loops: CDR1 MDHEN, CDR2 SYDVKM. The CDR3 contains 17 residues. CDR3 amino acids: CASSSRNQELTYNEQFF.

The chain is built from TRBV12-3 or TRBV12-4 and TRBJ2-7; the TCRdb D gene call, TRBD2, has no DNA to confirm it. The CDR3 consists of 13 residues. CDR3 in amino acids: CASTLREGYEQYF.

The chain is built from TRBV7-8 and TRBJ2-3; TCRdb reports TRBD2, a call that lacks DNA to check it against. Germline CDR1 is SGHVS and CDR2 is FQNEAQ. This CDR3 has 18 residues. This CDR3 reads CASSMSSGTTEITDTQYF.

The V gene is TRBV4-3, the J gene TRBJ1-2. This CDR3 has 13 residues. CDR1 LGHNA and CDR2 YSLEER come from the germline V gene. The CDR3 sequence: CASSQDWLGGYTF.

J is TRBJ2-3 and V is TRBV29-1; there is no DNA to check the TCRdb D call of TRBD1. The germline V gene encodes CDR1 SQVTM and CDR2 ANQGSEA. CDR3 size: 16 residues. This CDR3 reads CSVEDRERGDTDTQYF.

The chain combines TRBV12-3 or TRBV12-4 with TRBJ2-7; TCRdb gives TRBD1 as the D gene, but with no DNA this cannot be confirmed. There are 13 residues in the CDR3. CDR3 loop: CASRDTGTYEQYF.

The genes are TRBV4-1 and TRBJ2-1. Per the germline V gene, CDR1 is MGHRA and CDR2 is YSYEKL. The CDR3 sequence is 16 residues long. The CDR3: CASSQESGFVGGEQFF.

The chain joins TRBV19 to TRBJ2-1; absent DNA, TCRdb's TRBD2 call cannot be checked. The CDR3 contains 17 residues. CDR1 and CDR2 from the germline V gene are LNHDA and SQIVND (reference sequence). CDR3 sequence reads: CASRRLAGGLDMGEQFF.

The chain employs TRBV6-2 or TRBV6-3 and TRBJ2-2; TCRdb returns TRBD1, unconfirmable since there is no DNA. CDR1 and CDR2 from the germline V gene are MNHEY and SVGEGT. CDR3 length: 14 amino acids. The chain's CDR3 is CASSYSIPGGELFF.

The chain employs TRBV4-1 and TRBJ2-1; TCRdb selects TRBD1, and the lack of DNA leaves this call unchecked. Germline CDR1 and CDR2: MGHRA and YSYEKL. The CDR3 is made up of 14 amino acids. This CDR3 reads CASSPSGGDPEQFF.

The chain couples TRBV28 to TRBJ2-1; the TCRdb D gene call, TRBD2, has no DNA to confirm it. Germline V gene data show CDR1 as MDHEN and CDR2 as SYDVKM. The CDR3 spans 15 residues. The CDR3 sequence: CASSPTSGRAGEQFF. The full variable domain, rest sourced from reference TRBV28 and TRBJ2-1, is DVKVTQSSRYLVKRTGEKVFLECVQDMDHENMFWYRQDPGLGLRLIYFSYDVKMKEKGDIPEGYSVSREKKERFSLILESASTNQTSMYLCASSPTSGRAGEQFFGPGTRLTVL.

CDR3 sequence reads: CASRWTSGPTGELFF. V usage is TRBV27 and J usage is TRBJ2-2; without DNA, the TCRdb call of TRBD2 cannot be checked. CDR1 is MNHEY and CDR2 is SMNVEV in the germline V gene (reference sequence). This CDR3 contains 15 residues.